This note documents a single TCR beta chain sequence. The data stem from a study of human T cells and chemical hapten exposure. Before extraction, the whole blood was not fractionated, and total RNA was taken from it. TCRdb analysed the 5' RACE reads with MiXCR anew, one entry per CDR3 protein. The table shows tens of thousands of distinct CDR3 sequences, with approximately 8% occurring only once. CDR3 length: 16 amino acids. V lost 0 bases and J lost 7, with 18 bases in between. The germline V gene encodes CDR1 MNHEY and CDR2 SVGAGI. The chain recombines TRBV6-5 with TRBJ1-2; D is unresolved. The source of this sequence is a male donor in good health. The CDR3 nucleotides read TGTGCCAGCAGTTACTCTGGCGGCGGTCAAAGGAGTGGCTACACCTTC. Protein sequence: CASSYSGGGQRSGYTF.